This TCR beta chain was captured in a study of control samples from healthy donors and cancer patients. Sequencing was performed with immunoSEQ multiplex PCR; in TCRdb, only in-frame clones are kept and a portion is missing. The repertoire holds approximately 120,000 clones, with 85% to 90% as singletons. Germline-derived CDR1 and CDR2 are MNHEY and SVGEGT. After removal of 1 base from V and 0 bases from J, the junction contained 9 bases not matched to a gene. CDR3 length: 17 residues. Sequenced sample: blood. V usage is TRBV6-2 or TRBV6-3 and J usage is TRBJ2-7; 7 bases are a match to TRBD2. The origin of this receptor is a woman between 50 and 59 years old in good health. CDR3 sequence: CASSYFWGGFSSYEQYF. In nucleotides, the CDR3 is TGTGCCAGCAGTTACTTTTGGGGGGGGTTCAGCTCCTACGAGCAGTACTTC.